One sample yielded the 26 T cell receptor beta chains listed below, sequenced in a study of CD8+ T cells in alopecia areata. RNA extraction was followed by reverse transcription into cDNA, which acted as the sequencing template. TCRdb's copy holds only in-frame clones and misses some; the assay was immunoSEQ multiplex PCR. The repertoire has 90,000 to 130,000 clones, roughly 64% of them found once; the top ten carry 20% to 25%. The sample was CD8+ T cells sorted from blood. These receptors originate from a human donor in good health.

The CDR3 coding sequence is TGTGCCAGCAGCTTAGGGACACCATATGGCTACACCTTC. It specifies CASSLGTPYGYTF. The chain links TRBV13 to TRBJ1-2; D is undetermined. The CDR3 is made up of 13 amino acids. Germline V gives CDR1 PRHDT, CDR2 FYEKMQ (reference sequence). The V end was cut by 0 bases, the J end by 5 bases, with 7 bases between.

The V gene is TRBV25-1, the J gene TRBJ2-7; D may be TRBD2 (7 bases). Trimming removed 11 bases at V and 2 bases at J, with 13 bases between. This CDR3 region has 12 residues. CDR1 and CDR2 from the germline V gene are MGHDK and SYGVNS. In DNA, the CDR3 is TGTGCCTCGAGGGGGGGGCCCTACGAGCAGTACTTC. Translating gives CASRGGPYEQYF.

The genes are TRBV11-1 and TRBJ2-5, with 11 bases fitting TRBD2. The CDR3 covers 15 residues. The junction had 9 bases not matched to a gene; V was cut back by 5 bases and J by 7 bases. Germline V CDR1 and CDR2: SGHAT, FQDESV (reference sequence). In DNA, the CDR3 is TGTGCCAGCAGCGCCTCGACTAGCGGGGAGGCGACCCAGTACTTC. Amino acids: CASSASTSGEATQYF.

A word on this clone: One junction end disagrees with the germline gene, perhaps due to a read error. The rearrangement links TRBV7-7 to TRBJ2-1; D is ambiguous. The germline CDR1 and CDR2 sequences are SSHAT and FNYEAQ (reference sequence). There are 13 residues in the CDR3. The CDR3 DNA reads TGTGCTAGCAGCTTGGCAGGCCACACTGAGCAGTTCTTC. Translation: CASSLAGHTEQFF.

The V call is TRBV6-5, the J call TRBJ1-5; 12 bases are shared with TRBD1. The length of the CDR3 is 16 residues. V shed 4 bases and J 6 bases; nucleotides not matched to a gene: 7. Germline-derived CDR1 and CDR2 are MNHEY and SVGAGI. CDR3 loop: CASSSQGQGATQPQHF. In nucleotides, the CDR3 is TGTGCCAGCAGTTCCCAGGGACAGGGGGCCACTCAGCCCCAGCATTTT.

V gene TRBV10-3 combines with J gene TRBJ1-2; 7 nucleotides line up with TRBD1. CDR1 is ENHRY and CDR2 is SYGVKD in the germline V gene. There are 12 residues in the CDR3. J gave up 8 bases and V 6 bases, and 6 bases lay outside the gene matches. CDR3: CAISEHRGGYTF. The CDR3 DNA reads TGTGCCATCAGCGAGCACAGGGGCGGCTACACCTTC.

This clone was counted only a few times. The genes are TRBV29-1 and TRBJ2-2, with unresolved D. Trimming took 4 bases from V and 4 from J, leaving 7 bases between them. The germline gives CDR1 SQVTM, CDR2 ANQGSEA. The CDR3 has 12 amino acids. CDR3 nucleotides: TGCAGCGTTGCTAGGACCACCGGGGAGCTGTTTTTT. Protein: CSVARTTGELFF.

J is TRBJ2-3 and V is TRBV13; 12 nucleotides line up with TRBD2. This CDR3 has 17 residues. The germline gives CDR1 PRHDT, CDR2 FYEKMQ (reference sequence). With V trimmed by 5 bases and J by 8 bases, 14 bases remained unmatched. This CDR3 reads CASSIARLAGAVGTQYF. The CDR3 DNA sequence: TGTGCCAGCAGCATAGCTCGACTAGCGGGGGCCGTTGGTACGCAGTATTTT.

The chain employs TRBV11-2 and TRBJ2-7; unclear D gene. The germline CDR1 and CDR2 sequences are SGHAT and FQNNGV. Trimming left V 6 bases short and J 2 bases short, with 5 bases between. This CDR3 is built from 11 residues. CDR3 sequence (DNA): TGTGCCAGCAGTTCCACCTACGAGCAGTACTTC. This encodes CASSSTYEQYF.

The chain links TRBV25-1 to TRBJ1-5; D ambiguous. The CDR3 sequence is 17 residues long. Germline CDR1 MGHDK, CDR2 SYGVNS. V shed 6 bases and J shed 0 bases, with 18 bases lying between them. Here the CDR3 DNA reads TGTGCCAGCAGCGTACGGACCTACAGTTATAGCAATCAGCCCCAGCATTTT. Protein product: CASSVRTYSYSNQPQHF.

This clone showed up just a few times. This chain joins TRBV5-6 and TRBJ2-1; D is undetermined. Germline V gene lookup returns CDR1 SGHDT and CDR2 YYEEEE. V lost 0 bases and J lost 9, with 7 bases in between. This CDR3 contains 12 residues. The CDR3 region has the DNA TGTGCCAGCAGCTTGGGGTCGGGTGAGCAGTTCTTC. Encoded protein: CASSLGSGEQFF.

The chain has TRBV7-8 and TRBJ1-2, with D possibly TRBD1 on 6 matching bases. Looked up from germline, CDR1 is SGHVS and CDR2 is FQNEAQ. V was cut by 1 base and J by 5 bases, with 14 bases left in between. This CDR3 is built from 15 residues. The CDR3 reads CASSLGTGMFYGYTF. CDR3 bases: TGTGCCAGCAGCTTAGGAACAGGGATGTTTTATGGCTACACCTTC.

The gene calls are TRBV19 and TRBJ1-1, with a tentative D call TRBD1 (5 bases). The V gene lost 6 bases and the J gene lost 3 bases, with 17 bases spanning the gap. Germline assignment: CDR1 LNHDA and CDR2 SQIVND (reference sequence). The CDR3 extends over 15 amino acids. CDR3 in amino acids: CASSPRGETYTEAFF. CDR3 coding DNA: TGTGCCAGTAGCCCCCGGGGGGAGACTTACACTGAAGCTTTCTTT. Complete variable domain (other parts from reference TRBV19 and TRBJ1-1): DGGITQSPKYLFRKEGQNVTLSCEQNLNHDAMYWYRQDPGQGLRLIYYSQIVNDFQKGDIAEGYSVSREKKESFPLTVTSAQKNPTAFYLCASSPRGETYTEAFFGQGTRLTVV.

There are a few counts of this clone. The V gene is TRBV9, the J gene TRBJ1-4; D gene uncertain. Trimming left V 2 bases short and J 4 bases short, with 6 bases between. The CDR3 has 13 amino acids. Germline CDR1 is SGDLS and CDR2 is YYNGEE. The CDR3 coding sequence is TGTGCCAGCAGCGTCGGTGATAATGAAAAACTGTTTTTT. Protein: CASSVGDNEKLFF.

V is TRBV29-1 and J is TRBJ2-5, with 14 bases aligning to TRBD2. The CDR3 consists of 18 residues. V gave up 1 base and J gave up 1 base; unmatched junction bases: 8. Germline lookup yields CDR1 SQVTM and CDR2 ANQGSEA. The CDR3 reads CSVEGRTSGGLLQETQYF. Here the CDR3 DNA reads TGCAGCGTTGAAGGGCGGACTAGCGGGGGGTTACTCCAAGAGACCCAGTACTTC. The full variable domain, completed using reference TRBV29-1 and TRBJ2-5, is SAVISQKPSRDICQRGTSLTIQCQVDSQVTMMFWYRQQPGQSLTLIATANQGSEATYESGFVIDKFPISRPNLTFSTLTVSNMSPEDSSIYLCSVEGRTSGGLLQETQYFGPGTRLLVL.

The chain has TRBV6-5 and TRBJ2-4; possible D gene TRBD2, 5 bases. There are 16 residues in the CDR3. V shed 0 bases and J shed 0 bases, with 9 bases lying between them. The V gene's germline CDR1 is MNHEY and CDR2 SVGAGI. CDR3 DNA: TGTGCCAGCAGTTACTCATCGGGGATAGCCAAAAACATTCAGTACTTC. It codes for CASSYSSGIAKNIQYF.

The V call is TRBV7-2, the J call TRBJ2-4; 7 positions agree with TRBD2. CDR3 length: 14 amino acids. Germline CDR1 reads SGHTA; CDR2 reads FQGNSA. V dropped 5 bases and J dropped 6; count of bases not matched to a gene: 7. The CDR3 bases are TGTGCCAGCAGCGACGGACTAGGGGCAAACATTCAGTACTTC. Protein sequence: CASSDGLGANIQYF. Full variable domain (outside the CDR3, taken from reference TRBV7-2 and TRBJ2-4): GAGVSQSPSNKVTEKGKDVELRCDPISGHTALYWYRQSLGQGLEFLIYFQGNSAPDKSGLPSDRFSAERTGGSVSTLTIQRTQQEDSAVYLCASSDGLGANIQYFGAGTRLSVL.

Written as DNA, the CDR3 is TGTGCCACCAGCAGAGATCGGGCAGGGGCCTACAATGAGCAGTTCTTC. This translates into CATSRDRAGAYNEQFF. The chain is built from TRBV15 and TRBJ2-1; maybe TRBD1 (6 bases). Germline CDR1 reads LNHNV; CDR2 reads YYDKDF (reference sequence). CDR3 length: 16 amino acids. Between the trimmed V and J ends, which lost 0 bases and 2 bases, there was a span of 11 bases.

Only one count was recorded for this clone. The chain links TRBV5-6 to TRBJ2-5, with D perhaps being TRBD1 or TRBD2 (5 bases each). The germline CDR1 and CDR2 sequences are SGHDT and YYEEEE. Trimming removed 4 bases from V and 7 bases from J, with 14 bases in between. The CDR3 contains 13 residues. In nucleotides, the CDR3 is TGTGCCAGCAGCCCCGGGGCTAGCTGGACCCAGTACTTC. Translated: CASSPGASWTQYF.

The CDR3 spells CASGGFDAHEAFF. The CDR3, as DNA: TGTGCCAGCGGGGGCTTTGACGCTCACGAAGCTTTCTTT. The J gene is TRBJ1-1, the V gene TRBV6-5; possible D gene TRBD1, 6 bases. V lost 8 bases, J lost 8 bases, and 18 bases lay in between. The length of the CDR3 is 13 residues. Germline V lookup: CDR1 MNHEY, CDR2 SVGAGI.

The rearrangement joins TRBV4-1 to TRBJ1-3; D not certain. Trimming left V 3 bases short and J 4 bases short, with 13 bases between. The germline V gene has CDR1 MGHRA and CDR2 YSYEKL. The CDR3 covers 15 residues. CDR3 DNA: TGCGCCAGCAGCCAGGGTGAGACCTCCGGAAACACCATATATTTT. Translated, it gives CASSQGETSGNTIYF.

The rearrangement joins TRBV6-5 to TRBJ2-5; D might be TRBD1 (6 bases). Germline V lookup: CDR1 MNHEY, CDR2 SVGAGI. The V end was cut by 2 bases, the J end by 4 bases, with 14 bases between. The CDR3 sequence is 15 residues long. The CDR3 reads CASSYGTGNPETQYF. The DNA of the CDR3 is TGTGCCAGCAGTTACGGAACAGGGAACCCAGAGACCCAGTACTTC.

CDR3 amino acids: CASSLLGAYNEQFF. In nucleotides, the CDR3 is TGTGCCAGCAGTTTATTGGGGGCTTACAATGAGCAGTTCTTC. The rearrangement uses TRBV27 and TRBJ2-1, with D maybe TRBD1 (6 bases). Germline CDR1 MNHEY, CDR2 SMNVEV (reference sequence). Trimming pared 1 base from V and 4 bases from J, leaving 8 bases between. This CDR3 region has 14 residues.

This clone was seen only a few times. The V call is TRBV27, the J call TRBJ1-2, with 12 bases aligning to TRBD1. Germline values: CDR1 MNHEY, CDR2 SMNVEV (reference sequence). V shed 3 bases and J 7 bases; nucleotides not matched to a gene: 21. The CDR3 has 20 amino acids. As DNA, the CDR3 is TGTGCCAGCAGTTTTCTTAGGTTTCCGGGACAGGGGGCGGGATTCTCTGGCTACACCTTC. It specifies CASSFLRFPGQGAGFSGYTF.

The chain recombines TRBV5-6 with TRBJ1-1; D is uncertain. The CDR3 sequence is 15 residues long. V lost 0 bases to trimming and J lost 1 base, with 10 bases between them. Germline CDR1 SGHDT, CDR2 YYEEEE. The CDR3 reads CASSLAGLGNTEAFF. CDR3 nucleotide sequence: TGTGCCAGCAGCTTGGCGGGTTTGGGGAACACTGAAGCTTTCTTT. The variable domain in full, with the rest retrieved from reference TRBV5-6 and TRBJ1-1, is DAGVTQSPTHLIKTRGQQVTLRCSPKSGHDTVSWYQQALGQGPQFIFQYYEEEERQRGNFPDRFSGHQFPNYSSELNVNALLLGDSALYLCASSLAGLGNTEAFFGQGTRLTVV.

The chain is built from TRBV19 and TRBJ2-1; 8 bases are a match to TRBD2. The CDR3 consists of 15 residues. CDR1 LNHDA and CDR2 SQIVND come from the germline V gene (reference sequence). With 3 bases clipped from V and 6 bases from J, the junction kept 7 bases outside the gene matches. The chain's CDR3 is CASSIRWAGGNEQFF. DNA for the CDR3: TGTGCCAGTAGTATTCGTTGGGCGGGGGGCAATGAGCAGTTCTTC.